This T cell receptor (beta chain) is from a study of blood T cells in healthy people across ages (dated by TCRdb to between 2014 and 2017). General notes on the study: In model experiments, template switching captured about one uniquely barcoded TCR beta cDNA molecule for every two T cells. To track age-related changes in TCR beta repertoire diversity, the study relied on deep sequencing normalized with unique cDNA molecular identifiers. Donors were grouped into four age groups: young (average roughly 17 years), middle-aged (roughly 38), aged (about 60) and long-lived (over 80). Donors of different ages were randomly distributed across sequencing lanes to avoid experimental bias. Two additional independent replicas of 1 million unique cDNA reads from the same blood draw were analyzed for two donors (one aged 18 to 30 and one aged 80 or older). On the study overall, not on this receptor specifically: Because donor CMV infection status was unknown, age-related changes in expanded clonotypes were potentially confounded. As age increased, observed TCR beta diversity per million T cells dropped in a roughly linear way, and a significant reduction was already evident by age approximately 40. There was a strong correlation between observed TCR beta diversity and the percentage of naive T cells measured by flow cytometry. Compared with the aged group, the long-lived group had more naive CD4+ T cells, fewer expanded clones and increased TCR diversity, suggesting age selection. Since profiling was done on bulk unsorted PBMCs, naive and antigen-experienced compartments could not be conclusively compared. Estimates of total diversity from one million sequenced T cells were regarded as lower bounds and underestimates.

This clonotype has more than one count but fewer than ten. Its recognized antigen is unknown. No per-base quality is available; no much larger clone lies one base away. The donors were roughly 38 Caucasian individuals from Russia, aged roughly 6 to 100 years, who were systemically healthy. Each donor gave ten milliliters of peripheral blood, drawn into EDTA-treated Vacutainer tubes. Ficoll-Paque density-gradient centrifugation was used to isolate PBMCs, with at least 6 million per sample. Total RNA, at least 5 micrograms per sample, was extracted from PBMCs with Trizol reagent. The percentages of naive CD45RAhigh/CD27high T cells were determined by flow cytometry on a PBMC aliquot from every donor. The CDR3 runs 15 residues from the cysteine to the phenylalanine. The entry retains the CDR3 DNA only, 45 bases that are in frame from base 1. Per the germline V gene (reference sequence), MNHEY is the CDR1 and SMNVEV is the CDR2. V and J are trimmed by 3 bases and 4 bases, and the gene matches miss 4 bases of the junction.

The library was built by means of 5' RACE. Sequencing relied on an Illumina HiSeq 2500. A second roughly 6 to 12 cycle PCR used a sample-barcoded 5' primer and a J-beta primer mix. A unique molecular identifier was introduced onto each TCR beta cDNA molecule by a template-switch 5' adaptor carrying 12 random nucleotides. Each sample yielded at least 3 million CDR3-containing paired-end reads. First-strand cDNA synthesis was performed from all RNA using the Mint cDNA synthesis kit, with priming by a TRBC-specific oligonucleotide. All cDNA was treated with uracil-DNA glycosylase and then went through a first 18-cycle PCR with the universal primers M1SS and BC2_uni_R. In the original analysis: For normalization, 1 million high-quality reads, each with a distinct molecular identifier, were randomly selected from each sample. Instead of being binned into consensus sequences, reads with shared molecular identifiers were discarded. MiTCR, with a Q25 quality threshold and the strictest error-elimination algorithm, was used for CDR3 identification, clonotype clustering and error correction. A nonparametric unseen species model with Euler transformation was used to estimate a lower bound on total TCR beta diversity. In-frame beta chains were kept once TCRdb had trimmed the public reads at Q25 with fastp and called clones with MiXCR. Rows matching on CDR3 protein sequence are summarized as one entry with the most common DNA and genes. Clone size and V and J calls follow TCRdb, not the original study. For this sample there are over 1,500,000 distinct CDR3 sequences; approximately 50% appear just once. The ten largest account for roughly 2% of the sample.

The chain is assembled from TRBV27 and TRBJ1-2; the junction holds 11 bases that match TRBD1. The TCR originated in a woman aged 40 to 50 in good health. The sequencing input was blood. The CDR3 is CASSFRGQGAYGYTF. The sequenced DNA: TGTGCCAGCAGTTTCCGTGGACAGGGGGCCTATGGCTACACCTTC.